These 30 T cell receptor beta chains came from one sample sequenced in a study of cytomegalovirus exposure and HLA in healthy donors. The PCR made use of 60 Vbeta and 13 Jbeta primers. This table comes from immunoSEQ multiplex PCR, and its TCRdb copy is limited to in-frame clones, with some not included. This sample has about 120,000 clones; over 60% occur once, and the top ten carry about 3.3%. Sequenced sample: PBMCs. Receptors were obtained from a woman in her thirties in good health and CMV-seropositive.

This clone turned up a few times. CDR3 region: CASTRGGRRGTDTQYF. CDR3 sequence (DNA): TGTGCCAGCACCCGCGGGGGAAGAAGGGGCACAGATACGCAGTATTTT. The chain is built from TRBV28 and TRBJ2-3; TRBD2 agrees at 7 bases. Germline V gene lookup returns CDR1 MDHEN and CDR2 SYDVKM. This CDR3 is built from 16 residues. The trim removed 7 bases at V and 1 base at J, leaving 11 bases unmatched.

The V and J genes are TRBV5-4 and TRBJ1-6; possible D gene TRBD1, 5 bases. Per the germline V gene, CDR1 is SGHNT and CDR2 is YYREEE (reference sequence). This CDR3 has 16 residues. V was clipped by 1 base and J by 5 bases, with 13 bases between them. The CDR3 loop is CASSLNPPGNNSPLHF. In nucleotides, the CDR3 is TGTGCCAGCAGCTTGAATCCTCCAGGGAATAATTCACCCCTCCACTTT.

The CDR3 region is CASSPRRDRGTTSTDTQYF. The CDR3 DNA reads as TGTGCCAGCAGCCCAAGACGGGACAGGGGCACAACTAGCACAGATACGCAGTATTTT. This chain links TRBV14 with TRBJ2-3; 10 bases align to TRBD1. CDR3 length: 19 residues. J lost 0 bases, V lost 4 bases, and 13 bases had no gene match. From germline, CDR1 is SGHDN and CDR2 FVKESK.

DNA of the CDR3: TGTGCCAGCACCCCAGGCCTGGGGGCCTACGAGCAGTACTTC. It encodes CASTPGLGAYEQYF. V is TRBV28 and J is TRBJ2-5, with D perhaps TRBD1 or TRBD2 (5 bases each). The end of the DNA aligns better with TRBJ2-7, so the J call may be wrong. Germline V gene sequence: CDR1 MDHEN, CDR2 SYDVKM. CDR3 length: 14 residues.

The chain joins TRBV18 to TRBJ2-1; D remains unclear. The CDR3 sequence is 12 residues long. Trimming stripped 3 bases from V and 9 bases from J, with 9 bases between. Germline V CDR1 and CDR2: KGHSH, LQKENI. The CDR3: CASSPDGGEQFF. The DNA of the CDR3 is TGTGCCAGCTCACCCGATGGCGGTGAGCAGTTCTTC.

V usage is TRBV11-2 and J usage is TRBJ2-7, with unresolved D. V was shortened by 3 bases and J by 0 bases, with 6 bases between the two germline ends. Germline CDR1 and CDR2: SGHAT and FQNNGV. This CDR3 has 13 amino acids. CDR3 in DNA: TGTGCCAGCAGCTTCATAGTCTCCTACGAGCAGTACTTC. This sequence encodes CASSFIVSYEQYF.

The rearrangement links TRBV27 to TRBJ1-4, with D tentatively TRBD1 (6 bases). Trimming removed 3 bases at V and 5 bases at J, with 13 bases between. Germline V gives CDR1 MNHEY, CDR2 SMNVEV (reference sequence). The CDR3 sequence is 15 residues long. CDR3 DNA sequence: TGTGCCAGCAGTTTTCAGGCAGGGGAGAATGAAAAACTGTTTTTT. Protein: CASSFQAGENEKLFF.

The chain links TRBV30 to TRBJ1-5; TRBD1 matches at 7 bases. CDR1 is GTSNPN, CDR2 SVGIG, per germline (reference sequence). This CDR3 has 14 amino acids. After removal of 4 bases from V and 2 bases from J, the junction contained 5 bases not matched to a gene. The CDR3 loop reads CAWTRQGGNQPQHF. The CDR3 region has the DNA TGTGCCTGGACCCGACAGGGTGGCAATCAGCCCCAGCATTTT. Based on the CDR3 plus reference TRBV30 and TRBJ1-5, the full variable domain is SQTIHQWPATLVQPVGSPLSLECTVEGTSNPNLYWYRQAAGRGLQLLFYSVGIGQISSEVPQNLSASRPQDRQFILSSKKLLLSDSGFYLCAWTRQGGNQPQHFGDGTRLSIL.

This chain uses TRBV28 with TRBJ2-3; 8 bases agree with TRBD2. The trim removed 4 bases at V and 4 bases at J, leaving 7 bases unmatched. Germline loops: CDR1 MDHEN, CDR2 SYDVKM. The length of the CDR3 is 15 residues. The CDR3 coding sequence is TGTGCCAGCAGTTCTGCCGGGGGGGGGTCAGATACGCAGTATTTT. It yields the protein CASSSAGGGSDTQYF.

The count of this clone is one. The chain joins TRBV27 to TRBJ2-4, with 9 bases lining up with TRBD1. The CDR3 contains 16 residues. Germline lookup yields CDR1 MNHEY and CDR2 SMNVEV (reference sequence). V lost 1 base, J lost 7 bases, and 8 bases stayed unmatched. The CDR3 DNA follows: TGTGCCAGCAGTTTATTGACGCCGGGACAGGGCAACATTCAGTACTTC. Amino acid sequence: CASSLLTPGQGNIQYF.

The J gene is TRBJ2-7, the V gene TRBV6-4; D uncertain. CDR1 is MRHNA, CDR2 SNTAGT, per germline. Trimming stripped 10 bases from V and 1 base from J, with 14 bases between. The CDR3 runs 13 residues. CDR3 region: CAIAEALSYEQYF. CDR3 DNA sequence: TGTGCCATCGCCGAAGCCCTTTCCTACGAGCAGTACTTC.

This clone was counted only a few times. The V call is TRBV5-1, the J call TRBJ2-7; 8 nucleotides agree with TRBD2. Germline V gene data show CDR1 as SGHRS and CDR2 as YFSETQ. The CDR3 is 17 residues long. Trimming removed 0 bases from V and 2 bases from J; junction bases left unmatched: 10. The CDR3 loop reads CASSLGGRVAGTYEQYF. As DNA, the CDR3 is TGCGCCAGCAGCTTGGGGGGTCGGGTAGCGGGGACCTACGAGCAGTACTTC.

The genes are TRBV7-2 and TRBJ2-5; D unresolved. CDR1 is SGHTA and CDR2 is FQGNSA in the germline V gene. This CDR3 is 12 amino acids long. Trimming pared 5 bases from V and 4 bases from J, leaving 8 bases between. This CDR3 is CASSPRLETQYF. The CDR3 bases are TGTGCCAGCAGCCCCCGGTTAGAGACCCAGTACTTC.

V and J are TRBV4-3 and TRBJ2-2; 10 positions agree with TRBD2. CDR3 size: 18 residues. The V gene's germline CDR1 is LGHNA and CDR2 YSLEER. Trimming at V came to 5 bases and at J to 6 bases, leaving 15 bases not matched to a gene. CDR3 DNA: TGCGCCAGCAGCGGGTCCCTCCTTAGCGGGGGGCGATCCGGGGAGCTGTTTTTT. It specifies CASSGSLLSGGRSGELFF.

The chain's CDR3 is CASSLAVDRGSEQYF. The CDR3 coding sequence is TGCGCCAGCAGCTTGGCCGTTGACAGGGGTTCGGAGCAGTACTTC. This chain connects TRBV5-1 to TRBJ2-7, with 8 bases matching TRBD1. The germline gives CDR1 SGHRS, CDR2 YFSETQ. The CDR3 loop spans 15 amino acids. V was clipped by 0 bases and J by 7 bases; unmatched bases: 9.

This sequence joins TRBV19 and TRBJ1-2; 8 bases align to TRBD1. Germline loops: CDR1 LNHDA, CDR2 SQIVND (reference sequence). The V and J ends lost 8 bases and 4 bases, in that order; junction bases with no gene match: 3. The CDR3 contains 12 residues. The CDR3: CASRDRGYGYTF. As DNA, the CDR3 is TGTGCCAGTCGTGACAGGGGCTATGGCTACACCTTC.

There are a few counts of this clone. V and J are TRBV4-3 and TRBJ1-2, with TRBD1 matching over 11 bases. The CDR3 is 15 residues long. In germline, CDR1 is LGHNA, CDR2 YSLEER. The J segment lost 6 bases and the V segment lost 4 bases, leaving 7 bases of the junction unmatched. The CDR3, as DNA: TGCGCCAGCAGCCCCTCGGACAGGGGGCGAGATGGCTACACCTTC. This gives the protein CASSPSDRGRDGYTF.

This chain joins TRBV7-2 and TRBJ1-4, with 9 bases matching TRBD1. J gave up 6 bases and V 5 bases, and 10 bases lay outside the gene matches. The CDR3 contains 16 residues. Germline CDR1 and CDR2: SGHTA and FQGNSA. Written as DNA, the CDR3 is TGTGCCAGCAGCCCAACGGTGACAGGGGGGTATGAAAAACTGTTTTTT. Protein sequence: CASSPTVTGGYEKLFF.

This clone was found once. V is TRBV28 and J is TRBJ1-5; weak D call: TRBD1 (6 bases). Deletions cut 0 bases from V and 7 bases from J, with 13 bases between. This CDR3 has 15 residues. From germline, CDR1 is MDHEN and CDR2 SYDVKM. CDR3 coding DNA: TGTGCCAGCAGTTTATGGGGGGCAGGGGACCAGCCCCAGCATTTT. Translation gives CASSLWGAGDQPQHF.

There are a few counts of this clone. V gene TRBV6-5 combines with J gene TRBJ2-2, with 9 bases fitting TRBD1. The CDR3 covers 15 residues. Germline V gives CDR1 MNHEY, CDR2 SVGAGI. V was pared by 6 bases and J by 5 bases, with 7 bases of the junction left unmatched. For the CDR3, the DNA is TGTGCCAGCAGGGCGGGACAGGGAAGGACCGGGGAGCTGTTTTTT. Protein sequence: CASRAGQGRTGELFF.

The chain carries TRBV18 and TRBJ2-7; 10 bases are shared with TRBD1. V lost 1 base and J lost 4; bases outside the gene matches: 7. Looked up from germline, CDR1 is KGHSH and CDR2 is LQKENI. This CDR3 has 16 residues. In DNA form, the CDR3 reads TGTGCCAGCTCACCACTAGTTAGGACAGGGGGGTACGAGCAGTACTTC. Translating gives CASSPLVRTGGYEQYF.

This sequence joins TRBV5-4 and TRBJ2-2, with 10 bases fitting TRBD2. Germline CDR1 reads SGHNT; CDR2 reads YYREEE (reference sequence). Unmatched junction bases numbered 7, after V lost 2 bases and J lost 0 bases. This CDR3 has 18 residues. CDR3 in amino acids: CASSFSFSGGANTGELFF. In DNA, the CDR3 is TGTGCCAGCAGCTTCTCTTTCAGCGGGGGGGCGAACACCGGGGAGCTGTTTTTT. The entire variable domain, with the rest obtained from reference TRBV5-4 and TRBJ2-2, is as follows: ETGVTQSPTHLIKTRGQQVTLRCSSQSGHNTVSWYQQALGQGPQFIFQYYREEENGRGNFPPRFSGLQFPNYSSELNVNALELDDSALYLCASSFSFSGGANTGELFFGEGSRLTVL.

This chain joins TRBV28 and TRBJ1-1; 8 bases align to TRBD1. The J segment lost 3 bases and the V segment lost 6 bases, leaving 12 bases of the junction unmatched. The CDR3 has 16 amino acids. Germline loops: CDR1 MDHEN, CDR2 SYDVKM. The CDR3 spells CASSPTQGAGDTEAFF. DNA for the CDR3: TGTGCCAGCAGCCCTACCCAGGGGGCTGGTGACACTGAAGCTTTCTTT.

CDR3: CASSQTSNSGANVLTF. The CDR3 coding sequence is TGTGCCAGCAGCCAAACTTCCAACTCTGGGGCCAACGTCCTGACTTTC. The V gene is TRBV7-2, the J gene TRBJ2-6, with D uncertain. Germline loops: CDR1 SGHTA, CDR2 FQGNSA. CDR3 length: 16 amino acids. V was pared by 5 bases and J by 0 bases, with 11 bases between.

The chain has TRBV9 and TRBJ1-6, with 7 bases lining up with TRBD1. Germline values: CDR1 SGDLS, CDR2 YYNGEE. V lost 4 bases, J lost 8 bases, and 6 bases stayed unmatched. The CDR3 is made up of 14 amino acids. CDR3 protein: CASSFRDRDSPLHF. The CDR3 nucleotides are TGTGCCAGCAGCTTCCGGGACAGAGATTCACCCCTCCACTTT.

The chain recombines TRBV28 with TRBJ1-4; no definite D call. The CDR3 has 13 residues. The germline CDR1 and CDR2 sequences are MDHEN and SYDVKM. Trimming took off 3 bases at V and 16 bases at J, with 18 bases between the two ends. The CDR3 nucleotides read TGTGCCAGCAGTTTCTATGGCGGCAGTCTCTGGTTTTTT. Translating it yields CASSFYGGSLWFF.

The chain joins TRBV7-9 to TRBJ2-2, with 9 bases fitting TRBD1. The CDR3 runs 15 residues. Germline V gives CDR1 SEHNR, CDR2 FQNEAQ (reference sequence). Trimming cost V 5 bases and J 4 bases; bases outside gene matches: 5. CDR3 DNA: TGTGCCAGCAGCCCCCGGGACAGGGTCACCGGGGAGCTGTTTTTT. Encoded protein: CASSPRDRVTGELFF.

The sample holds many counts of this clone. J is TRBJ1-6 and V is TRBV2; TRBD1 aligns across 10 bases. This CDR3 has 18 amino acids. Trimming took 3 bases from V and 2 from J; bases not matched to a gene: 7. CDR1 and CDR2 (germline): SNHLY, FYNNEI. The CDR3 DNA reads TGTGCCAGCAGTGAGAGTGACAGGGGGCTGGCCTATAATTCACCCCTCCACTTT. Translation: CASSESDRGLAYNSPLHF. Variable domain in full (rest from reference TRBV2 and TRBJ1-6): EPEVTQTPSHQVTQMGQEVILRCVPISNHLYFYWYRQILGQKVEFLVSFYNNEISEKSEIFDDQFSVERPDGSNFTLKIRSTKLEDSAMYFCASSESDRGLAYNSPLHFGNGTRLTVT.

This chain links TRBV4-1 with TRBJ2-1, with 7 bases aligning to TRBD2. The CDR3 spans 15 residues. Losses at the gene ends were 4 bases for V and 3 bases for J; bases not matched to a gene: 6. Germline CDR1 and CDR2: MGHRA and YSYEKL. The CDR3: CASSPTASGYNEQFF. In DNA form, the CDR3 reads TGCGCCAGCAGCCCCACGGCTAGCGGCTACAATGAGCAGTTCTTC.

Notes on this clone: One end of the junction fails to match germline, which may point to a read error. This chain uses TRBV6-6 with TRBJ1-6; D might be TRBD1 (6 bases). Germline CDR1 and CDR2: MNHNY and SVGAGI (reference sequence). This CDR3 spans 16 amino acids. CDR3: CASSYFSTGWDSPRHF. The CDR3 DNA reads TGTGCCAGCAGTTATTTCTCGACAGGCTGGGATTCCCCCCGCCACTTT.